This T cell receptor (beta chain) was sequenced in a study of blood T cell repertoires in COVID-19. As for the study in general: Donors in the United States, Italy and Spain gave samples during acute or convalescent COVID-19.

The study recruited exposed participants who had met a COVID-19 case within 2 weeks before entry. The CDR3 is 14 residues long. The V gene lost 7 bases and the J gene lost 0 bases, with 12 bases spanning the gap. CDR1 and CDR2 from the germline V gene are ENHRY and SYGVKD. This clone was counted only a few times. Measured with immunoSEQ multiplex PCR; TCRdb has only the in-frame clones, and not every one. The table records 130,000 to 150,000 clones, roughly 89% of them present only once. The TCR was taken from a woman between 50 and 59 years old who had been exposed to COVID-19. This chain links TRBV10-3 with TRBJ1-1, with D uncertain. The sample taken for sequencing was PBMCs or T cells enriched from blood (not recorded which). This CDR3 is CAIKPSYMNTEAFF. In DNA, the CDR3 is TGTGCCATCAAGCCGTCGTATATGAACACTGAAGCTTTCTTT.